A selection of T cell receptor beta chains follows, all from one sample in a study of early T cells in non-severe SARS-CoV-2 infection. MiXCR, applied by TCRdb to the 5' RACE reads, yields one record per CDR3 protein. The sample records 20,000 to 30,000 distinct CDR3 sequences, approximately 4.6% being singletons. Source material: whole blood. The receptor source for this set is an adult who was a healthcare worker with PCR-confirmed SARS-CoV-2 infection or an uninfected control (not recorded which). Each CDR3 is given with its conserved first and last residue. The D gene is left open where the match is weak. Size values are once, few and many counts, or a class for expanded clones, and some rows have none.

d_call j_call clone_size v_call cdr3_nt cdr3_aa
NA TRBJ2-1 many TRBV20-1 TGCAGTGCTAGTTCCGGGGAACGTGGGAATGAGCAGTTCTTC CSASSGERGNEQFF
TRBD1 TRBJ2-5 NA TRBV28 TGTGCCAGCAGGTCGGGACAGAAAGAGACCCAGTACTTC CASRSGQKETQYF
TRBD1 TRBJ2-1 many TRBV12-3/TRBV12-4 TGTGCCAGTACCGGGACAGGTTTTTACAATGAGCAGTTCTTC CASTGTGFYNEQFF
NA TRBJ2-3 many TRBV12-3/TRBV12-4 TGTGCCAGCAGTTTATCGGGGACAGATACGCAGTATTTT CASSLSGTDTQYF
NA TRBJ2-3 many TRBV29-1 TGCAGCGTTGCCTCGTCCTTCAGAGATACGCAGTATTTT CSVASSFRDTQYF
NA TRBJ2-7 NA TRBV29-1 TGCAGCGTTTCTGACACCACTCGTGGTAGAGAGCAGTACTTC CSVSDTTRGREQYF
TRBD1 TRBJ2-1 few TRBV5-1 TGCGCCAGCAGCTTGGCCTCTGGACAGGGCGGTGAGCAGTTCTTC CASSLASGQGGEQFF
NA TRBJ1-3 many TRBV2 TGTGCCAGCCGGTCTGGAAACACCATATATTTT CASRSGNTIYF
NA TRBJ1-3 many TRBV4-1 TGCGCCAGCAGCCAAGATCAAGACGCAGGGACTGGAAACACCATATATTTT CASSQDQDAGTGNTIYF
TRBD2 TRBJ2-6 many TRBV19 TGTGCCAGTAGTATCCCGCCCCGGGGGGGCAGTGGGGCCAACGTCCTGACTTTC CASSIPPRGGSGANVLTF
NA TRBJ2-3 many TRBV29-1 TGCAGCCTCCGTCGGGGGATCGCAGATACGCAGTATTTT CSLRRGIADTQYF
NA TRBJ1-1 few TRBV29-1 TGCAGCGTTGAAGATCTTGGGGGGGTAAACACTGAAGCTTTCTTT CSVEDLGGVNTEAFF
NA TRBJ2-1 many TRBV11-2 TGTGCCAGCAGCTTAGATCGTTTTGGTGTGGCTGAGCAGTTCTTC CASSLDRFGVAEQFF
TRBD2 TRBJ2-7 NA TRBV20-1 TGCAGTGCTAGTGAAGGGACTAGCGGGAGAAAAGTCTACGAGCAGTACTTC CSASEGTSGRKVYEQYF
TRBD1 TRBJ2-7 many TRBV18 TGTGCCAGCTCACTGGGACAGGGGGCGACCTACGAGCAGTACTTC CASSLGQGATYEQYF
TRBD2 TRBJ2-7 NA TRBV12-3/TRBV12-4 TGTGCCAGCAGCTTAGCGGGGGTGACCACCTACGAGCAGTACTTC CASSLAGVTTYEQYF
NA TRBJ2-7 many TRBV5-1 TGCGCCAGCAAAGAAGGGCATGGCTACGAGCAGTACTTC CASKEGHGYEQYF
NA TRBJ1-5 many TRBV6-2/TRBV6-3 TGTGCCAGCAGTTACTCGAATATTGATCAGCCCCAGCATTTT CASSYSNIDQPQHF
NA TRBJ1-4 NA TRBV7-6 TGTGCCAGCAGCCGCCGGGCCATCAATGAAAAACTGTTTTTT CASSRRAINEKLFF
TRBD1 TRBJ1-4 few TRBV6-1 TGTGCCAGCAGAACACAGGGGGGTGAAAAACTGTTTTTT CASRTQGGEKLFF
NA TRBJ1-1 many TRBV18 TGTGCCAGCTCGCGGGCCCTGGACACTGAAGCTTTCTTT CASSRALDTEAFF
NA TRBJ1-2 few TRBV6-4 TGTGCCAGCAGTGACCCTACTACAGGGATTTTTGGCTACACCTTC CASSDPTTGIFGYTF
TRBD1 TRBJ2-3 few TRBV19 TGTGCCAGTAGTCTGGGGACAGGTAGCGATACGCAGTATTTT CASSLGTGSDTQYF
TRBD1 TRBJ1-2 many TRBV9 TGTGCCAGCAGCCTAGGGACAGGGGGTAGTGCGAACTATGGCTACACCTTC CASSLGTGGSANYGYTF
NA TRBJ2-1 many TRBV10-2 TGCGCCAGCAGGGAGGGGCTAGGCTCCTACAATGAGCAGTTCTTC CASREGLGSYNEQFF
NA TRBJ1-5 NA TRBV4-1 TGCGCCAGCAGCCAAGTAGTAAGGGAGCCCCAGCATTTT CASSQVVREPQHF
NA TRBJ1-1 NA TRBV11-2 TGTGCCAGCAGCTTAGATCCAGAGAACACTGAAGCTTTCTTT CASSLDPENTEAFF
TRBD1 TRBJ2-6 NA TRBV19 TGTGCCAGCCGAGAGACAGGGGTATCTGGGGCCAACGTCCTGACTTTC CASRETGVSGANVLTF